The TCR beta chain described here comes from a study of neoadjuvant nivolumab and ipilimumab in lung cancer. Study-level findings and limits: TCR sequencing covered a small number of samples.

Clones were read by immunoSEQ multiplex PCR, and TCRdb kept only the in-frame ones, dropping some. The table has tens of thousands of clones, 75% to 85% seen once. In regard to this clone: Its target is not known.

The TCR originated in an adult with non-small cell lung cancer. The sequencing here drew on tumor tissue, taken after neoadjuvant nivolumab, alone or with ipilimumab, at or shortly before surgery.

This chain's CDR3 is CSAKGAYGYTF. CDR3 DNA: TGCAGCGCCAAGGGGGCCTATGGCTACACCTTC. The chain joins TRBV29-1 to TRBJ1-2; TRBD1 aligns across 7 bases. Unmatched junction bases numbered 3, after V lost 7 bases and J lost 4 bases. There are 11 residues in the CDR3. The germline CDR1 and CDR2 sequences are SQVTM and ANQGSEA.